These 13 T cell receptor beta chains came from one sample sequenced in a study of sequential checkpoint blockade in melanoma. Treatment given: randomized to nivolumab then ipilimumab (arm A) or the reverse (arm B). Produced via immunoSEQ multiplex PCR; TCRdb's table is partial and in-frame only. The sample lists roughly 5,400 clones; about 25% were seen once. The sample consisted of tumor tissue (inferred from file names), taken from a patient given nivolumab and ipilimumab in sequence. The receptors were sampled from a human donor with melanoma.

This clone was counted between two and nine times. The rearrangement links TRBV11-3 to TRBJ2-3; unclear D gene. The CDR3 extends over 14 amino acids. Trimming removed 0 bases at V and 0 bases at J, with 4 bases between. The germline V gene encodes CDR1 SGHNT and CDR2 YENEEA. CDR3 in amino acids: CASSLDASTDTQYF. DNA for the CDR3: TGTGCCAGCAGCTTAGACGCTAGCACAGATACGCAGTATTTT.

This clone came up many times. The rearrangement links TRBV4-1 to TRBJ1-2; D call uncertain. The CDR3 sequence is 15 residues long. CDR1 MGHRA and CDR2 YSYEKL come from the germline V gene. With 0 bases removed from V and 6 bases from J, the gap between germline ends came to 14 bases. Here the CDR3 DNA reads TGCGCCAGCAGCCAAGATCTTTCAGGTGGGAATGGCTACACCTTC. It translates to CASSQDLSGGNGYTF.

This clone was found many times. The rearrangement joins TRBV11-3 to TRBJ2-5; D possibly corresponds to TRBD2 (6 bases). The V end was cut by 6 bases, the J end by 5 bases, with 16 bases between. The CDR3 sequence is 14 residues long. CDR1 is SGHNT, CDR2 YENEEA, per germline. The CDR3 region has the DNA TGTGCCAGCAGATCCGGGGGTGCCCGGGAGACCCAGTACTTC. Translating gives CASRSGGARETQYF.

This clone was seen at least ten times. The chain recombines TRBV11-3 with TRBJ2-1, with a possible D match to TRBD2 (5 bases). Germline V CDR1 and CDR2: SGHNT, YENEEA. This CDR3 is 14 amino acids long. V lost 1 base and J 8 bases, leaving 12 bases between the germline ends. CDR3 sequence (DNA): TGTGCCAGCAGCTTAGGCGGGTTGGTCCATGAGCAGTTCTTC. This codes for CASSLGGLVHEQFF.

This clone was found a few times. This chain connects TRBV11-3 to TRBJ1-5, with 7 bases aligning to TRBD1. Germline V CDR1 and CDR2: SGHNT, YENEEA. This CDR3 is built from 16 residues. The ends lost 5 bases at V and 6 bases at J; junction bases unmatched: 13. CDR3 DNA sequence: TGTGCCAGCAGCCCACGTCAGGGGGTTGGGGGTCAGCCCCAGCATTTT. Its protein is CASSPRQGVGGQPQHF.

This clone was recorded a few times. This sequence joins TRBV28 and TRBJ2-7; D is perhaps TRBD1 (5 bases). This CDR3 has 14 residues. V was shortened by 8 bases and J by 4 bases, with 18 bases between the two germline ends. CDR1 MDHEN and CDR2 SYDVKM come from the germline V gene. The DNA for the CDR3 is TGTGCCAGCGTCCCCTTGGGGCAGGGATACGAGCAGTACTTC. This sequence encodes CASVPLGQGYEQYF.

The CDR3 reads CASSFKGGGEKLFF. The DNA for the CDR3 is TGTGCCAGCAGTTTTAAAGGAGGAGGAGAAAAACTGTTTTTT. The rearrangement links TRBV28 to TRBJ1-4; the D is unclear. Germline CDR1 reads MDHEN; CDR2 reads SYDVKM. The germline V and J ends were trimmed by 3 bases and 8 bases, with 13 bases remaining between them. CDR3 length equals 14 residues.

The genes are TRBV18 and TRBJ2-7; 9 bases align to TRBD1. Trimming cost V 6 bases and J 1 base; bases outside gene matches: 7. The germline gives CDR1 KGHSH, CDR2 LQKENI. The CDR3 loop spans 15 amino acids. CDR3 in DNA: TGTGCCAGCTCTCAGCCGGGACAGGGATCCTACGAGCAGTACTTC. Protein product: CASSQPGQGSYEQYF.

The V and J genes are TRBV18 and TRBJ1-6; D not resolved. The CDR3 contains 15 residues. Germline V gene data show CDR1 as KGHSH and CDR2 as LQKENI. With 2 bases removed from V and 7 bases from J, the gap between germline ends came to 12 bases. The CDR3 bases are TGTGCCAGCTCACCATTGCAGCATGGGAATTCACCCCTCCACTTT. Translating gives CASSPLQHGNSPLHF. Full variable domain (outside the CDR3, taken from reference TRBV18 and TRBJ1-6): NAGVMQNPRHLVRRRGQEARLRCSPMKGHSHVYWYRQLPEEGLKFMVYLQKENIIDESGMPKERFSAEFPKEGPSILRIQQVVRGDSAAYFCASSPLQHGNSPLHFGNGTRLTVT.

This clone was detected ten times or more. The J gene is TRBJ2-3, the V gene TRBV6-8; D gene uncertain. Germline V gene sequence: CDR1 MNHGY, CDR2 SAAAGT. This CDR3 has 13 amino acids. Trimming pared 7 bases from V and 6 bases from J, leaving 14 bases between. The DNA of the CDR3 is TGTGCCAGCACCTTGGATTTGTGGGATACGCAGTATTTT. Its translation: CASTLDLWDTQYF.

This clone was seen a handful of times. The genes are TRBV6-8 and TRBJ2-2, with D unresolved. Germline CDR1 reads MNHGY; CDR2 reads SAAAGT. V shed 6 bases and J shed 6 bases, with 17 bases lying between them. The CDR3 is made up of 15 amino acids. CDR3 residues: CASSPNLHGAGELFF. CDR3 coding DNA: TGTGCCAGCAGCCCCAACTTACACGGAGCCGGGGAGCTGTTTTTT.

This clone has only a few counts. The chain uses TRBV7-2 and TRBJ2-5; possible D gene TRBD1, 5 bases. The germline V gene has CDR1 SGHTA and CDR2 FQGNSA. Trimming cost V 1 base and J 7 bases, with 10 bases left between them. The CDR3 runs to 13 residues. CDR3 region: CASSLGTLGTQYF. The CDR3 DNA follows: TGTGCCAGCAGCTTAGGGACACTGGGGACCCAGTACTTC.

The rearrangement links TRBV9 to TRBJ1-4; 7 bases map to TRBD1. The ends lost 5 bases at V and 3 bases at J; junction bases unmatched: 7. The CDR3 is 15 residues long. Germline CDR1 SGDLS, CDR2 YYNGEE. The CDR3 sequence is CASSVNRGSNEKLFF. For the CDR3, the DNA is TGTGCCAGCAGTGTAAACAGGGGTTCTAATGAAAAACTGTTTTTT.